These 20 T cell receptor beta chains were sequenced from one sample in a study of T cells in Graves' hyperthyroidism and ophthalmopathy. Amplification targeted TCR beta CDR3 regions from RNA transcripts. Researchers ran a first-round RT-PCR on the TCR CDR3 using the HTBI primer set. TCRdb recomputed calls from the multiplex PCR reads with MiXCR, one row per CDR3 protein. The repertoire holds a few hundred thousand distinct CDR3 sequences, with roughly 15% as singletons. Sequenced material: blood. All receptors derive from a woman aged 40 to 50 with Graves' ophthalmopathy.

This clonotype occurred many times. The rearrangement uses TRBV11-2 and TRBJ1-1; 9 bases are shared with TRBD1. This CDR3 has 14 residues. Germline CDR1 reads SGHAT; CDR2 reads FQNNGV. Trimming at V came to 5 bases and at J to 9 bases, leaving 10 bases not matched to a gene. The CDR3 reads CASSPRDRVSQAFF. CDR3 DNA sequence: TGTGCCAGCAGCCCCCGGGACAGGGTATCTCAAGCTTTCTTT. Variable domain in full (rest from reference TRBV11-2 and TRBJ1-1): EAGVAQSPRYKIIEKRQSVAFWCNPISGHATLYWYQQILGQGPKLLIQFQNNGVVDDSQLPKDRFSAERLKGVDSTLKIQPAKLEDSAVYLCASSPRDRVSQAFFGQGTRLTVV.

This clonotype was observed at least ten times. The J gene is TRBJ1-5, the V gene TRBV28; D unclear. Trimming cost V 1 base and J 3 bases, with 7 bases left between them. Germline values: CDR1 MDHEN, CDR2 SYDVKM. The CDR3 runs 14 residues. The CDR3 loop reads CASSLYGPNQPQHF. DNA for the CDR3: TGTGCCAGCAGTTTATACGGACCCAATCAGCCCCAGCATTTT.

Ten or more counts support this clonotype. The V and J genes are TRBV27 and TRBJ1-5, with TRBD1 matching 10 bases. Germline V lookup: CDR1 MNHEY, CDR2 SMNVEV (reference sequence). The V and J ends lost 5 bases and 4 bases, in that order; junction bases with no gene match: 5. There are 15 residues in the CDR3. The CDR3 protein is CASSPRQGANQPQHF. The CDR3, as DNA: TGTGCCAGCAGTCCTCGACAGGGGGCAAATCAGCCCCAGCATTTT.

The gene calls are TRBV3-1 and TRBJ1-1; D possibly corresponds to TRBD1 (5 bases). Germline CDR1 LGHDT, CDR2 YNNKEL (reference sequence). With 0 bases removed from V and 7 bases from J, the gap between germline ends came to 15 bases. The CDR3 has 15 residues. The CDR3 region is CASSQDWGGRSEAFF. The CDR3 bases are TGTGCCAGCAGCCAAGATTGGGGGGGAAGGAGTGAAGCTTTCTTT.

J is TRBJ2-7 and V is TRBV27; 13 bases are shared with TRBD2. Trimming at V came to 5 bases and at J to 5 bases, leaving 6 bases not matched to a gene. This CDR3 contains 15 residues. Germline lookup yields CDR1 MNHEY and CDR2 SMNVEV (reference sequence). CDR3 amino acids: CASSLSTSGGHEQYF. As DNA, the CDR3 is TGTGCCAGCAGTCTGTCGACTAGCGGGGGGCACGAGCAGTACTTC.

Notes on this clonotype: A read error is possible here, since a much larger clone lies one base away. The chain recombines TRBV4-2 with TRBJ1-3; no definite D call. Germline lookup yields CDR1 LGHNA and CDR2 YNFKEQ. There are 15 residues in the CDR3. Trimming took off 2 bases at V and 0 bases at J, with 8 bases between the two ends. CDR3 protein: CASSQPGISGNTIYF. The CDR3 DNA sequence: TGTGCCAGCAGCCAACCGGGGATCTCTGGAAACACCATATATTTT.

This clonotype was seen many times. The V call is TRBV29-1, the J call TRBJ1-2; possibly TRBD1 for D (6 bases). The germline gives CDR1 SQVTM, CDR2 ANQGSEA. Trimming removed 0 bases from V and 8 bases from J, with 16 bases in between. This CDR3 spans 14 amino acids. CDR3 nucleotide sequence: TGCAGCGTTGAAGACCTTCCGGGGGCAGAGGGCTACACCTTC. Encoded protein: CSVEDLPGAEGYTF.

This rearrangement joins TRBV7-6 to TRBJ2-1, with D possibly matching TRBD1 (6 bases). The CDR3 length is 18 residues. Germline V gives CDR1 SGHVS, CDR2 FNYEAQ. V was trimmed by 1 base and J by 0 bases, leaving 16 bases between them. The CDR3 reads CASSLGVGGGLSYNEQFF. The CDR3 nucleotides read TGTGCCAGCAGCTTAGGGGTAGGGGGTGGACTCTCCTACAATGAGCAGTTCTTC.

This clonotype was seen a few times. The chain couples TRBV7-8 to TRBJ2-3, with 8 nucleotides matching TRBD2. This CDR3 has 15 amino acids. The V gene's germline CDR1 is SGHVS and CDR2 FQNEAQ. Unmatched junction bases numbered 4, after V lost 1 base and J lost 4 bases. CDR3 in amino acids: CASSLVGRDADTQYF. DNA of the CDR3: TGTGCCAGCAGCTTAGTCGGGAGGGACGCAGATACGCAGTATTTT.

This sequence joins TRBV5-1 and TRBJ2-1; the match to TRBD1 covers 9 bases. Germline V gene lookup returns CDR1 SGHRS and CDR2 YFSETQ. The CDR3 covers 15 residues. V lost 4 bases and J lost 5; bases outside the gene matches: 7. The CDR3 spells CASSPGQGLDNEQFF. CDR3 sequence (DNA): TGCGCCAGCAGCCCGGGACAGGGATTGGACAATGAGCAGTTCTTC.

This clonotype was seen only a few times. The rearrangement links TRBV4-1 to TRBJ2-4; D is uncertain. This CDR3 has 16 amino acids. Germline V lookup: CDR1 MGHRA, CDR2 YSYEKL. V gave up 1 base and J gave up 2 bases, with 12 bases separating them. This CDR3 reads CASSQGGSTSKNIQYF. CDR3 DNA sequence: TGCGCCAGCAGCCAAGGTGGCAGTACGTCCAAAAACATTCAGTACTTC.

This clonotype was picked up many times. The CDR3 DNA reads TGTGCCAGCAGCCTCTCCGGAGGGGGACTTGACGAGCAGTACTTC. Translated, it gives CASSLSGGGLDEQYF. The gene calls are TRBV11-2 and TRBJ2-7; D is possibly TRBD1 or TRBD2 (6 bases each). The CDR3 sequence is 15 residues long. CDR1 is SGHAT, CDR2 FQNNGV, per germline. The V gene lost 5 bases and the J gene lost 5 bases, with 19 bases spanning the gap.

This clonotype showed up just a few times. The chain is built from TRBV4-1 and TRBJ2-7; TRBD2 agrees at 8 bases. The CDR3 is 16 amino acids. J was trimmed by 2 bases and V by 4 bases; bases with no gene match: 10. Germline V gene data show CDR1 as MGHRA and CDR2 as YSYEKL. For the CDR3, the DNA is TGCGCCAGCAGCCCCCGCGGCAGCGGGAGTGCCTACGAGCAGTACTTC. Amino acids: CASSPRGSGSAYEQYF.

J is TRBJ2-2 and V is TRBV6-1; D is unclear. V dropped 7 bases and J dropped 0 bases, with 3 bases sitting between them. CDR1 and CDR2 from the germline V gene are MNHNS and SASEGT. The CDR3 has 12 residues. CDR3 sequence reads: CASTSNTGELFF. In DNA form, the CDR3 reads TGTGCCAGCACCTCGAACACCGGGGAGCTGTTTTTT.

This clonotype was detected a few times. The CDR3 reads CASNLGPGQIYNEQFF. The DNA for the CDR3 is TGTGCCAGCAACCTAGGACCGGGACAGATCTACAATGAGCAGTTCTTC. The rearrangement uses TRBV12-3 or TRBV12-4 and TRBJ2-1, with 7 bases aligning to TRBD1. J gave up 3 bases and V 7 bases, and 12 bases lay outside the gene matches. The CDR3 covers 16 residues.

This clonotype was observed many times. The CDR3 DNA reads as TGTGCCATCACCAAGACAGCCATGAACACTGAAGCTTTCTTT. This translates into CAITKTAMNTEAFF. The chain is built from TRBV10-3 and TRBJ1-1; a weak D match, TRBD1 (5 bases). The CDR3 runs 14 residues. V was cut by 7 bases and J by 0 bases, with 12 bases left in between. The germline CDR1 and CDR2 sequences are ENHRY and SYGVKD.

The CDR3 reads CASSIVAGNYGYTF. CDR3 nucleotide sequence: TGTGCCAGTAGTATAGTCGCGGGTAACTATGGCTACACCTTC. This chain uses TRBV19 with TRBJ1-2; D remains unclear. With 1 base removed from V and 1 base from J, the gap between germline ends came to 7 bases. Germline V gene sequence: CDR1 LNHDA, CDR2 SQIVND (reference sequence). This CDR3 contains 14 residues. Combining the CDR3 with reference TRBV19 and TRBJ1-2 gives the whole variable domain DGGITQSPKYLFRKEGQNVTLSCEQNLNHDAMYWYRQDPGQGLRLIYYSQIVNDFQKGDIAEGYSVSREKKESFPLTVTSAQKNPTAFYLCASSIVAGNYGYTFGSGTRLTVV.

This clonotype was observed a few times. This chain uses TRBV7-8 with TRBJ2-3; 7 bases fit TRBD2. CDR3 length: 15 residues. CDR1 SGHVS and CDR2 FQNEAQ come from the germline V gene. The V gene end was trimmed by 2 bases and the J gene end by 7 bases; junction bases not matched to a gene: 9. The CDR3 spells CASSLNAGAGNTQYF. CDR3 DNA: TGTGCCAGCAGCTTAAACGCGGGAGCGGGGAATACGCAGTATTTT.

The chain combines TRBV5-5 with TRBJ1-1; 7 positions match TRBD1. Germline CDR1 reads SGHKS; CDR2 reads YYEKEE (reference sequence). Losses at the gene ends were 1 base for V and 3 bases for J; bases not matched to a gene: 6. The CDR3 totals 15 residues. The CDR3 nucleotides read TGTGCCAGCAGCTTGATCGCAGGGGGGGACACTGAAGCTTTCTTT. It encodes CASSLIAGGDTEAFF.

This clonotype has ten or more counts. The chain couples TRBV29-1 to TRBJ2-7, with 7 bases that match TRBD1. Per germline, CDR1 SQVTM and CDR2 ANQGSEA. V lost 5 bases and J lost 2; bases outside the gene matches: 3. The length of the CDR3 is 12 residues. CDR3 in amino acids: CSVRTGTYEQYF. In DNA form, the CDR3 reads TGCAGCGTTAGGACAGGTACCTACGAGCAGTACTTC.